The TCR beta chain under discussion was sequenced for a study of radiotherapy plus CTLA-4 blockade in lung cancer (dated by TCRdb to the late 2010s). In the study overall: Objective responses were observed in 15% to 20% of enrolled patients, and disease control was achieved in about 32%.

Focal radiation therapy combined with CTLA-4 blockade (ipilimumab) was tested in patients with chemo-refractory metastatic non-small-cell lung cancer. General findings and caveats noted by the study authors: The strongest predictors of response were reported to be early dynamic shifts in blood T cell clones along with a rise in serum interferon-beta following radiation. After treatment with radiotherapy and ipilimumab, TCR clones that originated in tumors expanded in peripheral blood.

On this clone: The target of this receptor is not known. Base qualities are not recorded, but no much larger clone differs from it by a single base.

CDR1 and CDR2 were assigned from the germline V gene as MNHEY and SVGAGI. The CDR3, from cysteine to phenylalanine, totals 14 residues. Of the read, only the CDR3 DNA is kept; its 42 bases are in frame from base 1. V is shortened by 5 bases, J by 7 bases, and the region joining them spans 18 bases. Library method: the immunoSEQ multiplex PCR assay. Sourced from immuneACCESS, this table was stored by TCRdb with only in-frame sequences that have V and J called. A share of the clones is absent; for the studies checked, an unresolved V gene accounts for under half, and the remainder has no known explanation. The sample table lists approximately 100,000 clones, approximately 78% of them with a count of one. Around 3.5% of the sample rests with the top ten.

This specimen consisted of peripheral blood, obtained from a patient treated with radiotherapy plus ipilimumab. The rearrangement joined TRBV6-5 to TRBJ2-7; the D segment could be TRBD2, given 7 matching bases. The source of this sequence is a human donor with non-small cell lung cancer who had a partial response to radiotherapy plus ipilimumab. The CDR3 sequence is CASSEGGGYSEQYF. The sequence in DNA is TGTGCCAGCAGTGAGGGGGGGGGCTACAGTGAGCAGTACTTC.